This T cell receptor beta chain is drawn from a study of beta chain features in type 1 diabetes. Study in general: Examination covered almost 110,000,000 sorted cells spanning all samples. The study's findings and limits: Individuals with type 1 diabetes displayed fewer insertions and more deletions at VDJ junctions. Sequencing the cDNA could make cells with high TCR expression show up more than they should.

In this sample, this clone turned up a few times. Its antigen is undetermined. Since all of the isolated RNA was reverse transcribed, expressed TCRB transcripts were what got sequenced. Sequencing used immunoSEQ multiplex PCR; TCRdb keeps in-frame clones, though not all of them. The sample lists 150,000 or so clones, nearly 9.5% occurring once. Based on CD45RO/CCR7/CD25/CD127/CD95/CD27, CD4+ regulatory, stem cell-like memory, naive and central memory cells were sorted. Trimming pared 6 bases from V and 2 bases from J, leaving 17 bases between. The CDR3 extends over 15 amino acids. Per the germline V gene, CDR1 is SQVTM and CDR2 is ANQGSEA.

This receptor was obtained from a man in his late teens or twenties in good health. Specimen: central memory CD4+ T cells from blood. V is TRBV29-1 and J is TRBJ1-5; D is unresolved. In nucleotides, the CDR3 is TGCAGCGTCGCTGATGGCTTCCTTGGCAATCAGCCCCAGCATTTT. This encodes CSVADGFLGNQPQHF.